The T cell receptor (beta chain) under discussion was sequenced for a study of blood T cell repertoires in COVID-19. Germline-derived CDR1 and CDR2 are SEHNR and FQNEAQ (reference sequence). This CDR3 spans 13 amino acids. J gave up 8 bases and V 1 base, and 2 bases lay outside the gene matches. The assay was immunoSEQ multiplex PCR, and TCRdb's table has in-frame clones only and misses some. The repertoire consists of about 120,000 clones, with around 77% occurring once and the leading ten covering 16%. This clone occurred a few times. V gene TRBV7-9 combines with J gene TRBJ2-1, with 7 bases fitting TRBD2. This TCR was sampled from a man in his sixties with active or convalescent COVID-19. The sample comprised peripheral blood. The CDR3 DNA sequence: TGTGCCAGCAGCTTAGGACTAGCCGATGAGCAGTTCTTC. Its translation: CASSLGLADEQFF.